The present T cell receptor (beta chain) was sequenced within a study of cytomegalovirus exposure and HLA in healthy donors. Findings and caveats of the study: The likely explanation for a cluster of highly shared sequence variants was sequencing artifact.

With 60 Vbeta and 13 Jbeta primers, the PCR was carried out. In the original workflow: Later work found tens of millions of unique TCR beta chains, with 9.5 million to 14 million shared. TCRdb's copy holds only in-frame clones and misses some; the assay was immunoSEQ multiplex PCR. That table furnishes V, J and clone size, whereas the DNA furnished D and trimming. This sample's clone table lists roughly 120,000 clones. Worth noting for this clone: The antigen is unknown.

The CDR3 is made up of 14 amino acids. Germline assignment: CDR1 MDHEN and CDR2 SYDVKM. V dropped 3 bases and J dropped 5 bases, with 10 bases sitting between them. The chain has TRBV28 and TRBJ1-4; D gene ambiguous. The source of this sequence is a man aged 25-40 years in good health and CMV-seronegative. The sequencing sample was made of PBMCs. This CDR3 reads CASSFSFPNEKLFF. DNA for the CDR3: TGTGCCAGCAGTTTTTCGTTTCCCAATGAAAAACTGTTTTTT.